This T cell receptor beta chain was captured in a study of blood T cell repertoires in COVID-19. Study-level information: COVID-19 samples collected from the United States, Italy and Spain covered acute and convalescent phases.

Germline values: CDR1 KGHSH, CDR2 LQKENI. This CDR3 spans 16 amino acids. J gave up 1 base and V 6 bases, and 5 bases lay outside the gene matches. Only one count was recorded for this clone. Per the original data handling: Using reference gene primer amplification, nucleated cell counts were estimated. The assay was immunoSEQ multiplex PCR, and TCRdb's table has in-frame clones only and misses some. The V and J calls and clone size come from that table; D and trimming were worked out from the DNA. The sample shows some 150,000 clones, approximately 80% of them seen only once. Sequenced material: peripheral blood. The sequence was obtained from a man in his 60s with acute or convalescent COVID-19. V usage is TRBV18 and J usage is TRBJ2-5; TRBD2 matches 13 bases. DNA for the CDR3: TGTGCCAGCTCCTACGGACTAGCGGGGGTCCAAGAGACCCAGTACTTC. It specifies CASSYGLAGVQETQYF.